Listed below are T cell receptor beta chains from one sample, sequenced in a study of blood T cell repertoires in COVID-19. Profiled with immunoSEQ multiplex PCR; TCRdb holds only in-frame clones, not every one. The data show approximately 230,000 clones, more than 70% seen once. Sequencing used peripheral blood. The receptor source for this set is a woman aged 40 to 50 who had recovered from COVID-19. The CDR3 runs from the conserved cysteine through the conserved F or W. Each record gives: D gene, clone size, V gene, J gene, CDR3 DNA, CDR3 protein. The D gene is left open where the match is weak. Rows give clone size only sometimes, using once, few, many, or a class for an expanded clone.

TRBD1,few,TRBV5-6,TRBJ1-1,TGTGCCAGCAGCCGGGACAGGGTTGCCACTGAAGCTTTCTTT,CASSRDRVATEAFF
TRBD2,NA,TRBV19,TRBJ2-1,TGTGCCAGTAGTATAGCGACTAGCCGCCTTGGCAATGAGCAGTTCTTC,CASSIATSRLGNEQFF
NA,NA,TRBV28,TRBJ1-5,TGTGCCAGCAGTTCAGGGATAAGCAATCAGCCCCAGCATTTT,CASSSGISNQPQHF
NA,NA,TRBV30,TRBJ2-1,TGTGCCTGGAGTCCTCCTAGCCACAATGAGCAGTTCTTC,CAWSPPSHNEQFF
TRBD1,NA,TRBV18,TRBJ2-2,TGTGCCAGCTCACGAGCCCAGGGGGACACCGGGGAGCTGTTTTTT,CASSRAQGDTGELFF
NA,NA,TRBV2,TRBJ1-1,TGTGCCAGCAGTCCCGACAGGCTGAACACTGAAGCTTTCTTT,CASSPDRLNTEAFF
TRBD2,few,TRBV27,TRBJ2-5,TGTGCCAGCCGCCTAGGAGCGGGGACCTTTGAGACCCAGTACTTC,CASRLGAGTFETQYF
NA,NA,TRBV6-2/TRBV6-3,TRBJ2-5,TGTGCCAGCAGTTCTATCAGGGAAGAGACCCAGTACTTC,CASSSIREETQYF
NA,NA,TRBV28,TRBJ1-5,TGTGCCAGCAGGGGGGCTCTTCAGGGTATGAATATCAATCAGCCCCAGCATTTT,CASRGALQGMNINQPQHF
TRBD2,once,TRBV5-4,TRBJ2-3,TGTGCCAGCAGCCGGATACCGGGACTAGCAACAGATACGCAGTATTTT,CASSRIPGLATDTQYF
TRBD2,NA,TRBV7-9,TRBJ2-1,TGTGCCAGCAGCACCTGGACTAGAGTGGGGAATGAGCAGTTCTTC,CASSTWTRVGNEQFF
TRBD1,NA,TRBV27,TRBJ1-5,TGTGCCAGCAGTTCGGGACAGGGGGACCAGCCCCAGCATTTT,CASSSGQGDQPQHF
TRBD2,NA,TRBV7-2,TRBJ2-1,TGTGCCAGCAGCTCAAGCGGGACCCGTGGGAATGAGCAGTTCTTC,CASSSSGTRGNEQFF
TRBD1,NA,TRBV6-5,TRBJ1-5,TGTGCCAGCAGTTCCCGACAGGGGCAGGTCAATCAGCCCCAGCATTTT,CASSSRQGQVNQPQHF
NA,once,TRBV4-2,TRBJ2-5,TGTGCCAGCAGCCTCCAACTGACAGGACTGCAAGAGACCCAGTACTTC,CASSLQLTGLQETQYF
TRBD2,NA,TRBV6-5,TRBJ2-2,TGTGCCAGCACCAGGCGGGGGGCGAACACCGGGGAGCTGTTTTTT,CASTRRGANTGELFF
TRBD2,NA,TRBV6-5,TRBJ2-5,TGTGCCAGCAGATTCTCTAGCGGGAGAGAGACCCAGTACTTC,CASRFSSGRETQYF
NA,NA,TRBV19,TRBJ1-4,TGTGCCAGTAGCGGAACTAATGAAAAACTGTTTTTT,CASSGTNEKLFF
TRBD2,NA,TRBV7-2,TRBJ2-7,TGTGCCAGCAGAGGAGCGGGAACTTCCTACGAGCAGTACTTC,CASRGAGTSYEQYF
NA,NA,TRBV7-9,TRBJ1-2,TGTGCCAGCAGCTTACCCCAGGCCCACTATGGCTACACCTTC,CASSLPQAHYGYTF
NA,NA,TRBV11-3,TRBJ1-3,TGTGCCAGCAGCTTGGGTGGGCGAGGAAACACCATATATTTT,CASSLGGRGNTIYF
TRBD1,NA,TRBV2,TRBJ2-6,TGTGCCAGCAGTGAAAGGACAGGTCTTTATACCTCTGGGGCCAACGTCCTGACTTTC,CASSERTGLYTSGANVLTF
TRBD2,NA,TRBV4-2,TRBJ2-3,TGTGCCAGCAGCGACGGTGGGCGGGGGGGCTCGGATACGCAGTATTTT,CASSDGGRGGSDTQYF
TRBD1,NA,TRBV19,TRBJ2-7,TGTGCCAGTAGTACCGACAGGGGGCGCATGGACGAGCAGTACTTC,CASSTDRGRMDEQYF
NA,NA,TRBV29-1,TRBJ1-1,TGCAGCGTTAGCCTCAACACTGAAGCTTTCTTT,CSVSLNTEAFF
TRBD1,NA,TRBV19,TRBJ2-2,TGTGCCAGTAGTACCGACAGGGTCGCCGGGGAGCTGTTTTTT,CASSTDRVAGELFF
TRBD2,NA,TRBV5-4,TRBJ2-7,TGTGCCAGCAGCTTAGGGACTAGCGGTCCCTCCTACGAGCAGTACTTC,CASSLGTSGPSYEQYF
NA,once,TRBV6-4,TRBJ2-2,TGTGCCAGCAGAGCCTCCAGGGACACCGGGGAGCTGTTTTTT,CASRASRDTGELFF
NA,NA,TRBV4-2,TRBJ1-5,TGTGCCAGCAGCCAAGGGCAGGGGAACGGGCCCCAGCATTTT,CASSQGQGNGPQHF
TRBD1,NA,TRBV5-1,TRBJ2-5,TGCGCCAGCAGTCTGACAGGGGGCCAAGAGACCCAGTACTTC,CASSLTGGQETQYF
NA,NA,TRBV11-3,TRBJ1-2,TGTGCCAGCAGCTACAGGGACGGCTATGGCTACACCTTC,CASSYRDGYGYTF
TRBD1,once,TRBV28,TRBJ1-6,TGTGCCAGCAGACCCGGGACAGGGAGCTCCTATAATTCACCCCTCCACTTT,CASRPGTGSSYNSPLHF
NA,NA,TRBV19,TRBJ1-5,TGTGCCAGTAGTACGGACAACGGGTATCAGCCCCAGCATTTT,CASSTDNGYQPQHF
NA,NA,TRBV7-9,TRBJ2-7,TGTGCCAGCAGCTCTAACGAGGGCTACGAGCAGTACTTC,CASSSNEGYEQYF
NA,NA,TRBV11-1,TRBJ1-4,TGTGCCAGCAGCTTAGGGCTTAATGAAAAACTGTTTTTT,CASSLGLNEKLFF
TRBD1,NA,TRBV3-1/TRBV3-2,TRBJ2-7,TGTGCCAGCAGCCCTCGCGGGACAGGGGTCAACGAGCAGTACTTC,CASSPRGTGVNEQYF
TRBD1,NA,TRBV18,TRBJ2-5,TGTGCCAGCTCGCAAGGACAGGGCGAAGAGACCCAGTACTTC,CASSQGQGEETQYF
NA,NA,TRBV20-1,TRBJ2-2,TGCAGTGCTAGTCGGGGGGCGACGAACACCGGGGAGCTGTTTTTT,CSASRGATNTGELFF
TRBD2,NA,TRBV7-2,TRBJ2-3,TGTGCCAGCAGCCCCCGACTAGCGGGAGGGTTCGATACGCAGTATTTT,CASSPRLAGGFDTQYF
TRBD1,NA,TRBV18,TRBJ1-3,TGTGCCAGCTCCACCCGCCGGGGACAGGGGGTTGGAAACACCATATATTTT,CASSTRRGQGVGNTIYF
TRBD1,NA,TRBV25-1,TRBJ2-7,TGTGCCAGCAGTGAGGGACAGAACCTTTTGGGCGAGCAGTACTTC,CASSEGQNLLGEQYF
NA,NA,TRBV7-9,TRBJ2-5,TGTGCCAGCAGCCCCGGGAACACGAGGGAGACCCAGTACTTC,CASSPGNTRETQYF
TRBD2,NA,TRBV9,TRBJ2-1,TGTGCCAGCAGCGGACCGCAGCGGGGGGGATACAATGAGCAGTTCTTC,CASSGPQRGGYNEQFF
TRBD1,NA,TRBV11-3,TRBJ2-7,TGTGCCAGCAGCCCGCGGACAGGGAAGCCCTACGAGCAGTACTTC,CASSPRTGKPYEQYF
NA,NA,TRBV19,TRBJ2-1,TGTGCCAGTAGTACGCATGACACCGACAATGAGCAGTTCTTC,CASSTHDTDNEQFF
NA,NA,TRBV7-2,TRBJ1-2,TGTGCCAGCAGCTATACGGGGGGGGCGGGGGGCTACACCTTC,CASSYTGGAGGYTF
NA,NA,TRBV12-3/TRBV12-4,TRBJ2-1,TGTGCCAGCAGTTTTAACAGGCCATCCGAGCAGTTCTTC,CASSFNRPSEQFF
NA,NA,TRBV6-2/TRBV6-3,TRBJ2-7,TGTGCCAGCAGCCCCCCCAGGTGGTACGAGCAGTACTTC,CASSPPRWYEQYF